The 5 T cell receptor beta chains reported below all come from one sample, sequenced in a study of beta chain features in type 1 diabetes. cDNA synthesis used the whole RNA isolate, giving expressed TCRB sequences. The assay was immunoSEQ multiplex PCR, and TCRdb's table has in-frame clones only and misses some. The top ten hold about 0.02% of the sample, which has around 400,000 clones, more than 13% seen once. Specimen: naive CD4+ T cells from blood. The receptors come from a young woman in good health.

V usage is TRBV5-4 and J usage is TRBJ1-2, with TRBD1 matching over 11 bases. Germline-derived CDR1 and CDR2 are SGHNT and YYREEE (reference sequence). The CDR3 sequence is 16 residues long. Trimming removed 0 bases from V and 2 bases from J; junction bases left unmatched: 3. CDR3 bases: TGTGCCAGCAGCTTGGGCGGGACAGGGGGAAACTATGGCTACACCTTC. It codes for CASSLGGTGGNYGYTF. Using reference TRBV5-4 and TRBJ1-2 for the parts outside the CDR3, the full variable domain is ETGVTQSPTHLIKTRGQQVTLRCSSQSGHNTVSWYQQALGQGPQFIFQYYREEENGRGNFPPRFSGLQFPNYSSELNVNALELDDSALYLCASSLGGTGGNYGYTFGSGTRLTVV.

This clone has just a few counts. The CDR3 DNA is TGTGCCAGCGACAGGAGCTCCTACGAGCAGTACTTC. Translating it yields CASDRSSYEQYF. The V call is TRBV2, the J call TRBJ2-7, with D possibly being TRBD1 (6 bases). The CDR3 loop spans 12 amino acids. V lost 8 bases and J 0 bases, leaving 8 bases between the germline ends. Germline values: CDR1 SNHLY, CDR2 FYNNEI.

This clone was counted between two and nine times. The V gene is TRBV10-3, the J gene TRBJ2-1, with 10 bases lining up with TRBD2. J lost 9 bases, V lost 0 bases, and 5 bases had no gene match. The CDR3 contains 15 residues. The germline CDR1 and CDR2 sequences are ENHRY and SYGVKD. This CDR3 is CAISESDSGRIEQFF. DNA for the CDR3: TGTGCCATCAGTGAGTCCGATAGCGGGAGGATTGAGCAGTTCTTC.

This clone was observed a few times. The chain has TRBV28 and TRBJ2-1, with 8 bases aligning to TRBD1. J gave up 4 bases and V 6 bases, and 8 bases lay outside the gene matches. This CDR3 contains 15 residues. Germline V lookup: CDR1 MDHEN, CDR2 SYDVKM. CDR3 loop: CASSRQGKMYNEQFF. The DNA of the CDR3 is TGTGCCAGCAGCAGACAGGGGAAAATGTACAATGAGCAGTTCTTC.

This clone was seen a handful of times. The rearrangement uses TRBV30 and TRBJ1-2, with a tentative D call TRBD1 (5 bases). Germline CDR1 and CDR2: GTSNPN and SVGIG (reference sequence). This CDR3 has 14 amino acids. V shed 0 bases and J shed 4 bases, with 12 bases lying between them. The CDR3 nucleotides read TGTGCCTGGAGTGTAGCTTCAGGGCCCTATGGCTACACCTTC. Translation: CAWSVASGPYGYTF. Drawing the rest from reference TRBV30 and TRBJ1-2, the complete variable domain is SQTIHQWPATLVQPVGSPLSLECTVEGTSNPNLYWYRQAAGRGLQLLFYSVGIGQISSEVPQNLSASRPQDRQFILSSKKLLLSDSGFYLCAWSVASGPYGYTFGSGTRLTVV.